This is a list of T cell receptor beta chains from one sample in a study of T cells in tuberculosis. Profiling relied on immunoSEQ multiplex PCR, and the TCRdb table lists in-frame clones only, not all of them. The repertoire holds fewer than 45,000 clones, with about 96% as singletons. The sequencing input was PBMCs. These receptors came from a donor aged 10 to 29 with latent tuberculosis or without tuberculosis infection. Both conserved end residues are part of each CDR3. The D gene is left open where the match is weak. Not every row has a clone size; where given, it reads once, few, many or a size class.

d_call clone_size j_call v_call cdr3_nt cdr3_aa
NA NA TRBJ2-3 TRBV15 TGTGCCACCAGCGGCCGGGACTTTGGGACAGATACGCAGTATTTT CATSGRDFGTDTQYF
TRBD1 NA TRBJ1-1 TRBV7-3 TGTGCCAGCAGCTTACGGGCGGGACAGGGTCCGAGTGGCACTGAAGCTTTCTTT CASSLRAGQGPSGTEAFF
TRBD1 NA TRBJ2-2 TRBV2 TGTGCCAGCACCCTCGAAGGCTCAGGGGGCACCGGGGAGCTGTTTTTT CASTLEGSGGTGELFF
NA NA TRBJ1-1 TRBV5-4 TGTGCCAGCAGCTTGGAGGGAGGGGTCACTGAAGCTTTCTTT CASSLEGGVTEAFF
TRBD1 NA TRBJ2-1 TRBV5-4 TGTGCCAGCAGCTTGCGCGGACAGGGACTCTACAATGAGCAGTTCTTC CASSLRGQGLYNEQFF
TRBD1 NA TRBJ1-2 TRBV30 TGTGCCTGGAGGATAGGGGGCTTTGACTATGGCTACACCTTC CAWRIGGFDYGYTF
NA few TRBJ1-2 TRBV14 TGTGCCAGCAGCTTTGGGACTTCAGCATCTATTGGCTACACCTTC CASSFGTSASIGYTF
NA NA TRBJ1-4 TRBV19 TGTGCCAGTAGTGTGACAGGCTTGGCTAATGAAAAACTGTTTTTT CASSVTGLANEKLFF
TRBD1 NA TRBJ1-4 TRBV7-9 TGTGCCAGCAGCTTTTCGGTAGACAGGGCGGATGAAAAACTGTTTTTT CASSFSVDRADEKLFF
TRBD2 once TRBJ2-5 TRBV12-5 TGTGCTAGTGTTCTTAGCGGGAGGGGACAAGAGACCCAGTACTTC CASVLSGRGQETQYF